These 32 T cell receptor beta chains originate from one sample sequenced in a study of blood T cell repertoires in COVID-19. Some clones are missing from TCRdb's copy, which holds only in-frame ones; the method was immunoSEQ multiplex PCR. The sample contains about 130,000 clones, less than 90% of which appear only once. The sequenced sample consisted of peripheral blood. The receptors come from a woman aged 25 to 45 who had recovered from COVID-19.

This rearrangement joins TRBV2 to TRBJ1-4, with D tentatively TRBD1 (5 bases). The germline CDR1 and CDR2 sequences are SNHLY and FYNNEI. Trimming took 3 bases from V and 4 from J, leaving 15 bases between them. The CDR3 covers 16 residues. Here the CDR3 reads CASSDLPGLINEKLFF. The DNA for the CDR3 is TGTGCCAGCAGTGACCTCCCGGGACTGATTAATGAAAAACTGTTTTTT.

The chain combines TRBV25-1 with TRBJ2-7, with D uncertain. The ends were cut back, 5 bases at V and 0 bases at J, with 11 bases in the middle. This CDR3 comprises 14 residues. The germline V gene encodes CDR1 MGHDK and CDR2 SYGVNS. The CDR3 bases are TGTGCCAGCAGTTTCGGTTTTTCCTCCTACGAGCAGTACTTC. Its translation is CASSFGFSSYEQYF.

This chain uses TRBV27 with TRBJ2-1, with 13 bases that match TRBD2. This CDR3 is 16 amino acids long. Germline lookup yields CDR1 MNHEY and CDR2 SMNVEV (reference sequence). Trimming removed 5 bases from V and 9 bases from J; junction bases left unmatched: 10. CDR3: CASSTLAGGKFSEQFF. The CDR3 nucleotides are TGTGCCAGCAGTACACTAGCGGGGGGGAAATTTAGTGAGCAGTTCTTC.

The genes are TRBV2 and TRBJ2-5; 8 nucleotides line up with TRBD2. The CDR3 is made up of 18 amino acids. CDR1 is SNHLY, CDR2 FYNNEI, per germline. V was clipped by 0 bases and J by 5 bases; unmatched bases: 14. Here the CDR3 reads CASSEAGPGLVGLETQYF. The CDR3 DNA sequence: TGTGCCAGCAGTGAAGCGGGCCCGGGACTAGTGGGTCTGGAGACCCAGTACTTC.

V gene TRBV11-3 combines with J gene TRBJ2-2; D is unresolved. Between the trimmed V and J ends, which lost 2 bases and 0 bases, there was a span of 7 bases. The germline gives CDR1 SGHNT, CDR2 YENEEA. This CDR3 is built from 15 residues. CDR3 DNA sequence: TGTGCCAGCAGCTTACGAGGCCCGAACACCGGGGAGCTGTTTTTT. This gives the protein CASSLRGPNTGELFF.

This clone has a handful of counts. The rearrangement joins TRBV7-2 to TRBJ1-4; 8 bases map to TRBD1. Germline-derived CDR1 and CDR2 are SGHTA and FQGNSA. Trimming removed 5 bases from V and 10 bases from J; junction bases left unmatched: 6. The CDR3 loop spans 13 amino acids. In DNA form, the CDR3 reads TGTGCCAGCAGCACTGGACAGGGTGGAAAACTGTTTTTT. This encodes CASSTGQGGKLFF.

The CDR3 sequence is CASQSSTGDTDTQYF. CDR3 nucleotide sequence: TGTGCCAGCCAGAGTTCGACAGGAGACACAGATACGCAGTATTTT. The genes are TRBV27 and TRBJ2-3; tentatively, D is TRBD1 (6 bases). Trimming took 8 bases from V and 2 from J, leaving 17 bases between them. The CDR3 sequence is 15 residues long. Per germline, CDR1 MNHEY and CDR2 SMNVEV (reference sequence).

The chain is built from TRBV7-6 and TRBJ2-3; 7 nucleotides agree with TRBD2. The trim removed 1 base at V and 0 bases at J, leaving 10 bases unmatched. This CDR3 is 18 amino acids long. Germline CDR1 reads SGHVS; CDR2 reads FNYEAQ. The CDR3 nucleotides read TGTGCCAGCAGCTTAGGGCGGGCTAGCGGCCTTAGCACAGATACGCAGTATTTT. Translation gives CASSLGRASGLSTDTQYF. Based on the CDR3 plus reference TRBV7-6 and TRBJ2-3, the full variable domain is GAGVSQSPRYKVTKRGQDVALRCDPISGHVSLYWYRQALGQGPEFLTYFNYEAQQDKSGLPNDRFSAERPEGSISTLTIQRTEQRDSAMYRCASSLGRASGLSTDTQYFGPGTRLTVL.

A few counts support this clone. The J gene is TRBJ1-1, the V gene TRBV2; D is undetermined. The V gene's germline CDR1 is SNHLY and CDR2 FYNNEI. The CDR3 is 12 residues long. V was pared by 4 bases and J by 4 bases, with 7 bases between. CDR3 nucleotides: TGTGCCAGCAGTGCACGGAGCACTGAAGCTTTCTTT. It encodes CASSARSTEAFF.

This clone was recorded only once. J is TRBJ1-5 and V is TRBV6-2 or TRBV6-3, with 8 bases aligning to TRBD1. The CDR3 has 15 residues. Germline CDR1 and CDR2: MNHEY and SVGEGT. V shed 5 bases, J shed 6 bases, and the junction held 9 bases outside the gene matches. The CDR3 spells CASSKDRVGSQPQHF. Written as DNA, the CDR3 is TGTGCCAGCAGTAAGGACAGGGTAGGTAGTCAGCCCCAGCATTTT.

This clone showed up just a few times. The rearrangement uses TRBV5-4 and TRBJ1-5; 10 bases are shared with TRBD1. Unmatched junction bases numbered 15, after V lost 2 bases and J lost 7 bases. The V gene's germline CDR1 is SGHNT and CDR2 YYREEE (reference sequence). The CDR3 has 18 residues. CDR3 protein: CASSFKAVAGQGSQPQHF. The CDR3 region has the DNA TGTGCCAGCAGCTTCAAGGCGGTGGCGGGACAGGGGAGCCAGCCCCAGCATTTT. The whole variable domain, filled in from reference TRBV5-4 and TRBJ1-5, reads ETGVTQSPTHLIKTRGQQVTLRCSSQSGHNTVSWYQQALGQGPQFIFQYYREEENGRGNFPPRFSGLQFPNYSSELNVNALELDDSALYLCASSFKAVAGQGSQPQHFGDGTRLSIL.

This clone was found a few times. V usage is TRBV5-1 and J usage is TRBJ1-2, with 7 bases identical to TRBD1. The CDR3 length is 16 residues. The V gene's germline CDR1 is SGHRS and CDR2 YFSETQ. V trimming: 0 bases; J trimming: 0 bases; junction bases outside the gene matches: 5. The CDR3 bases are TGCGCCAGCAGCTTGGTTCAGGGGGAAGCTAACTATGGCTACACCTTC. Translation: CASSLVQGEANYGYTF. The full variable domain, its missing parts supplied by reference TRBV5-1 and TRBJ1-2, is KAGVTQTPRYLIKTRGQQVTLSCSPISGHRSVSWYQQTPGQGLQFLFEYFSETQRNKGNFPGRFSGRQFSNSRSEMNVSTLELGDSALYLCASSLVQGEANYGYTFGSGTRLTVV.

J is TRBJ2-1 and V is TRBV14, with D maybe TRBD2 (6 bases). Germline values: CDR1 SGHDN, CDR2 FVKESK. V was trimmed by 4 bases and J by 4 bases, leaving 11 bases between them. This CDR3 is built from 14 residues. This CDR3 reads CASSPDGRYNEQFF. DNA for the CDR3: TGTGCCAGCAGCCCCGACGGGAGATACAATGAGCAGTTCTTC.

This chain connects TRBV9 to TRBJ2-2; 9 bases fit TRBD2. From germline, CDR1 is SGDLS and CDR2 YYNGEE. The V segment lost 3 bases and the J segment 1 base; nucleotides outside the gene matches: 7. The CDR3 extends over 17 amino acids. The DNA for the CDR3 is TGTGCCAGCAGCGACAGCGGTAGCGGGGGGAACACCGGGGAGCTGTTTTTT. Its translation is CASSDSGSGGNTGELFF.

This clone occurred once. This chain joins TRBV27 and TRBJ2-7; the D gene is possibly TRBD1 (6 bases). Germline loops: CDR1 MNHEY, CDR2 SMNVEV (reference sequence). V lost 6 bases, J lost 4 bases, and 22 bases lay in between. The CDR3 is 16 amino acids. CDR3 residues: CASRPEVRGKGYEQYF. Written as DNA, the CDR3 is TGTGCCAGCAGGCCCGAAGTTAGGGGGAAAGGATACGAGCAGTACTTC.

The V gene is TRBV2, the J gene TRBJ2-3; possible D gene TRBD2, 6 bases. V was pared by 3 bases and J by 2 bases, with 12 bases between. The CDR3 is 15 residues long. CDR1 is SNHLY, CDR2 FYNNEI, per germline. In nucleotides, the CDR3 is TGTGCCAGCAGTGATGAGGGGAGGTTCACAGATACGCAGTATTTT. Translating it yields CASSDEGRFTDTQYF.

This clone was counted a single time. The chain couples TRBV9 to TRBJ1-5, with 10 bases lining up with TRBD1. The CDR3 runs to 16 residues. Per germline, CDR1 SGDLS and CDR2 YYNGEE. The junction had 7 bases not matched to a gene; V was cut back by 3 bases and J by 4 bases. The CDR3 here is CASSEGQGIENQPQHF. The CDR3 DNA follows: TGTGCCAGCAGCGAGGGACAGGGGATCGAAAATCAGCCCCAGCATTTT.

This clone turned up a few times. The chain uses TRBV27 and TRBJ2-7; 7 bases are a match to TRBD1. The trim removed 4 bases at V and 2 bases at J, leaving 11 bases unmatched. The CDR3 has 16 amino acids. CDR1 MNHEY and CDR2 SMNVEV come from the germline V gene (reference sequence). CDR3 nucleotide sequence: TGTGCCAGCAGTTCCACAGGGGCAATGGGGACCTACGAGCAGTACTTC. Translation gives CASSSTGAMGTYEQYF.

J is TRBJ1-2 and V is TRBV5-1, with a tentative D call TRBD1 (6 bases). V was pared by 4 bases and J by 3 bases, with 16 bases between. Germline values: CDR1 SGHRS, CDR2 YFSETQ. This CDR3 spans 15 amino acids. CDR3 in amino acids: CASSRDLRTDYGYTF. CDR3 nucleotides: TGCGCCAGCAGCCGAGACTTACGGACAGACTATGGCTACACCTTC.

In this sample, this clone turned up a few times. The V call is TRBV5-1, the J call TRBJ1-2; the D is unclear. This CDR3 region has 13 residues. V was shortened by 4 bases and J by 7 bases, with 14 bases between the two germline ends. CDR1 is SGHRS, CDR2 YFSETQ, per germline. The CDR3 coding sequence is TGCGCCAGCAGCCTCCTCTTGTCGAGTGGCTACACCTTC. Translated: CASSLLLSSGYTF.

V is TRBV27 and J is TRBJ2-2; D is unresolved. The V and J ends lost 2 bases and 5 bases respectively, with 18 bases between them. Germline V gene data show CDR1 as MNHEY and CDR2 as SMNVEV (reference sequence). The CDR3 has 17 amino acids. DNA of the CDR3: TGTGCCAGCAGTTTACCCCCTTCTTCAGGAAGGACCGGGGAGCTGTTTTTT. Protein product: CASSLPPSSGRTGELFF.

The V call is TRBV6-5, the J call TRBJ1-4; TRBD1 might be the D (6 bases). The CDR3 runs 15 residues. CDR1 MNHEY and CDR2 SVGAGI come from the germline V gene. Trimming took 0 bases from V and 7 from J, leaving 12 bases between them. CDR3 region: CASSYSAGGGEKLFF. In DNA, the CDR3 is TGTGCCAGCAGTTACTCGGCGGGAGGGGGTGAAAAACTGTTTTTT.

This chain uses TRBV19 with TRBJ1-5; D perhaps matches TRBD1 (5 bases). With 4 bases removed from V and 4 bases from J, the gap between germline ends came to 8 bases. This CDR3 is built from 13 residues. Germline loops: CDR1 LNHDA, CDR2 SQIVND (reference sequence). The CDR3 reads CASSNRGNQPQHF. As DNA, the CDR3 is TGTGCCAGTAGTAATAGGGGAAATCAGCCCCAGCATTTT.

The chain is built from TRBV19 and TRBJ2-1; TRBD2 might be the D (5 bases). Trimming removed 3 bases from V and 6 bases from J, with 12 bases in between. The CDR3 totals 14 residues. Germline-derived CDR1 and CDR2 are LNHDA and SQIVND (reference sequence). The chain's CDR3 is CASSIEGISNEQFF. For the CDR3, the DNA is TGTGCCAGTAGTATCGAGGGAATCTCCAATGAGCAGTTCTTC.

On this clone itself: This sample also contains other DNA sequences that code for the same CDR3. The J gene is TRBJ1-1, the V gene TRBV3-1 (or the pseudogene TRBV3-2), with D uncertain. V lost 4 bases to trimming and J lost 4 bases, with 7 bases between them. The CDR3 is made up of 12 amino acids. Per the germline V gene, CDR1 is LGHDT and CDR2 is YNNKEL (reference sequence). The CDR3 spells CASSPRGTEAFF. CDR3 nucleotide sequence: TGTGCCAGCAGCCCCCGAGGCACTGAAGCTTTCTTT.

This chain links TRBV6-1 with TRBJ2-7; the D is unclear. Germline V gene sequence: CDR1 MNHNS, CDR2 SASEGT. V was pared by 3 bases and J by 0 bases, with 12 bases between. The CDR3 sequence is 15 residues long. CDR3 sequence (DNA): TGTGCCAGCAGTGAGGGCAGTAAGGTCTCCTACGAGCAGTACTTC. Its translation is CASSEGSKVSYEQYF.

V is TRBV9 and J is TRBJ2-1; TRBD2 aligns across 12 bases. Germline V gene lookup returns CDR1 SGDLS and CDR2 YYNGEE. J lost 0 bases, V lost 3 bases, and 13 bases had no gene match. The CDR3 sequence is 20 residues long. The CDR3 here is CASSDVGGLAGLSSYNEQFF. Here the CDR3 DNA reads TGTGCCAGCAGCGACGTAGGGGGACTAGCGGGCCTAAGCTCCTACAATGAGCAGTTCTTC.

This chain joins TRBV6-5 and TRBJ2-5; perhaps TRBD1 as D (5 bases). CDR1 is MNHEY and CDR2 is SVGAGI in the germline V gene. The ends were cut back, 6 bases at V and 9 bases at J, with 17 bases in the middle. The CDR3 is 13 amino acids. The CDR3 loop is CASSKPTTRAQYF. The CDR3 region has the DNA TGTGCCAGCAGCAAACCAACTACCAGGGCCCAGTACTTC.

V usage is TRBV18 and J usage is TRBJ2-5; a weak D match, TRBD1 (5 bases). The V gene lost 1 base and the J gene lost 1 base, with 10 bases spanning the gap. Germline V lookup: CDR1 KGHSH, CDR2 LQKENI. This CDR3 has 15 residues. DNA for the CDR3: TGTGCCAGCTCACCACGTCAGGGCCCCCAAGAGACCCAGTACTTC. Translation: CASSPRQGPQETQYF.

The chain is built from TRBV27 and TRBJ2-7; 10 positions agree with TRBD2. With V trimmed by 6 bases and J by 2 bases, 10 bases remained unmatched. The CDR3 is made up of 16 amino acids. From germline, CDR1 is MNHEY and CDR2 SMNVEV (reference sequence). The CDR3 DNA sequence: TGTGCCAGCAGACAAAAGGGCCTAGCGGGAGCCTACGAGCAGTACTTC. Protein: CASRQKGLAGAYEQYF.

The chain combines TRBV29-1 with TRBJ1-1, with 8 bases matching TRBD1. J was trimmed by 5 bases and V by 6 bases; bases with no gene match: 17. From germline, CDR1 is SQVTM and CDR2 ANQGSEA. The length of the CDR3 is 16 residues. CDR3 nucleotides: TGCAGCGTAAACCCATCGAAGACAGGGGCAAGAACTGAAGCTTTCTTT. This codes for CSVNPSKTGARTEAFF. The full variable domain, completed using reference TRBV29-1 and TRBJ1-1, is SAVISQKPSRDICQRGTSLTIQCQVDSQVTMMFWYRQQPGQSLTLIATANQGSEATYESGFVIDKFPISRPNLTFSTLTVSNMSPEDSSIYLCSVNPSKTGARTEAFFGQGTRLTVV.

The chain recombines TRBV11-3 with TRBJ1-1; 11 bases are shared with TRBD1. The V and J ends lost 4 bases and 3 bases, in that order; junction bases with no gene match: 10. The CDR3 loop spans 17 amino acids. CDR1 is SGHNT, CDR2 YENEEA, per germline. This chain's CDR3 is CASSSTGQGAKDTEAFF. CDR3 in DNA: TGTGCCAGCAGCTCGACCGGACAGGGGGCTAAGGACACTGAAGCTTTCTTT.